This record covers a single T cell receptor (beta chain). During active infection, Seattle patients enrolled and were then monitored through disease. Per the authors' pipeline: Quantification of nucleated cells was approximated via reference gene primer amplification. The protocol was immunoSEQ multiplex PCR, while the TCRdb copy is restricted to in-frame clones and leaves out a portion. V and J calls and clone size are copied from that table; D and trimming were computed from the DNA. The data show some 450,000 clones, 88% seen once. The source of the sample is a study of blood T cell repertoires in COVID-19. Study overall: Acute and convalescent COVID-19 samples came from the United States, Italy and Spain. Sources were T cells, B-cell-depleted T cells, or PBMCs; the material itself was cDNA or gDNA.

This CDR3 is 13 amino acids long. Per the germline V gene, CDR1 is MNHEY and CDR2 is SMNVEV (reference sequence). Trimming stripped 4 bases from V and 6 bases from J, with 12 bases between. Material for sequencing was peripheral blood. The chain employs TRBV27 and TRBJ1-1; the D gene is possibly TRBD1 (6 bases). The sequence came from a woman in her fifties or sixties with COVID-19, enrolled during active disease. CDR3 residues: CASSSRGRSEAFF. The CDR3 coding sequence is TGTGCCAGCAGTTCCAGGGGACGGTCTGAAGCTTTCTTT.